The present entry profiles one T cell receptor beta chain with its context. Its antigen is not identified. TCRdb reworked the 5' RACE reads into one entry per CDR3 protein, no DNA. This sample's table reports about 450,000 distinct CDR3 sequences. The sample comes from a study of T cells expressing NK-cell markers. For the study at large: Sorted CD3+CD56+NKG2C+, CD3+CD56+NKG2C- and CD3+CD56-NKG2C+ T cells supplied TCR beta repertoires. The study's findings and limits: CD8+ T cells in roughly six donors included dominant NKG2C+ clonotypes at roughly 1.0-8%.

CDR1 SGHNT and CDR2 YYREEE come from the germline V gene (reference sequence). The CDR3 sequence is 14 residues long. The TCR sequence derives from a woman between 18 and 75 years old in good health. The sequencing sample was made of blood T cells: a sorted CD56 or NKG2C T cell subset, CD4+ or CD8+ T cells, or bulk PBMC T cells (not recorded which). The chain has TRBV5-4 and TRBJ2-2; TCRdb calls TRBD1, which cannot be checked without DNA. CDR3: CASSLWGAVGELFF.